This passage covers 12 T cell receptor beta chains from one sample sequenced in a study of post-analysis software for immune sequencing data. General study findings and limits: Five TRBV segments, TRBV5-6, TRBV5-1 and TRBV20-1 among them, were found more frequent in patients than controls.

Which antigens these TCRs recognize remains unknown. Built from TCR beta cDNA, the libraries had unique molecular identifiers in them. TCRdb re-called the PCR reads with MiXCR, one entry per CDR3 protein. The data contain over 150,000 distinct CDR3 sequences, roughly 31% of them seen just once; the ten biggest clones take up 1.5%. The specimen was blood. The receptor source for this set is a girl aged 5-17 years with multiple sclerosis.

V gene TRBV5-1 combines with J gene TRBJ2-4; 7 bases line up with TRBD1. The CDR3 consists of 18 residues. CDR1 and CDR2 (germline): SGHRS, YFSETQ. The ends lost 0 bases at V and 1 base at J; junction bases unmatched: 10. CDR3 nucleotides: TGCGCCAGCAGCTTGGGAACAGGGGCGTATGAGGCCAAAAACATTCAGTACTTC. The encoded protein is CASSLGTGAYEAKNIQYF.

The chain recombines TRBV19 with TRBJ1-2; D unresolved. The CDR3 is made up of 13 amino acids. Germline assignment: CDR1 LNHDA and CDR2 SQIVND (reference sequence). The V and J ends lost 8 bases and 2 bases respectively, with 12 bases between them. Here the CDR3 reads CASQKDGNYGYTF. The CDR3 nucleotides are TGTGCCAGTCAAAAGGACGGAAACTATGGCTACACCTTC.

Concerning this clonotype itself: A read error may account for a junction end that differs from germline. J is TRBJ1-5 and V is TRBV30, with 7 bases aligning to TRBD1. Germline V gene lookup returns CDR1 GTSNPN and CDR2 SVGIG (reference sequence). The CDR3 length is 14 residues. The CDR3 spells CAWKPTGSSQAQHF. The CDR3 bases are TGTGCCTGGAAGCCGACAGGGTCCAGTCAGGCCCAGCATTTT.

Turning to this clonotype: A single base separates this from a much larger clone, so it may be a read error. The chain has TRBV12-3 or TRBV12-4 and TRBJ1-2; D is unresolved. The CDR3 extends over 14 amino acids. Trimming pared 6 bases from V and 3 bases from J, leaving 14 bases between. The CDR3 nucleotides are TGTGCCAGCAGAGACCTCGACTTAGACTATGGCTACACCTTC. Translated, it gives CASRDLDLDYGYTF.

Concerning this clonotype itself: Its ends do not fully match the called genes, so a read error is possible. CDR3 DNA: TGTACCAGCAGCCAAGTCATTTACGAGCAGTACTTC. Protein product: CTSSQVIYEQYF. The V call is TRBV14, the J call TRBJ2-7, with D unclear. Germline V CDR1 and CDR2: SGHDN, FVKESK. The CDR3 is made up of 12 amino acids.

This clonotype was found a few times. This chain uses TRBV9 with TRBJ1-1; D not certain. Germline-derived CDR1 and CDR2 are SGDLS and YYNGEE. Trimming cost V 4 bases and J 4 bases, with 14 bases left between them. CDR3 length: 14 residues. As DNA, the CDR3 is TGTGCCAGCAGCTTACGGAATATTGGCACTGAAGCTTTCTTT. Translation gives CASSLRNIGTEAFF.

This clonotype was seen a few times. V gene TRBV28 combines with J gene TRBJ1-2, with D maybe TRBD1 (5 bases). The V end was cut by 4 bases, the J end by 8 bases, with 20 bases between. The germline CDR1 and CDR2 sequences are MDHEN and SYDVKM. The CDR3 loop spans 15 amino acids. CDR3 sequence reads: CASSSPGTENVGYTF. The CDR3 nucleotides read TGTGCCAGCAGTTCCCCCGGGACTGAGAATGTGGGCTACACCTTC.

This clonotype was seen at least ten times. The chain combines TRBV13 with TRBJ2-7; 9 nucleotides agree with TRBD1. Germline loops: CDR1 PRHDT, CDR2 FYEKMQ (reference sequence). This CDR3 is built from 15 residues. The V and J ends lost 4 bases and 6 bases, in that order; junction bases with no gene match: 10. This CDR3 reads CASSYIGTGSVEQYF. CDR3 in DNA: TGTGCCAGCAGCTACATCGGGACAGGGTCTGTCGAGCAGTACTTC. Combining the CDR3 with reference TRBV13 and TRBJ2-7 gives the whole variable domain AAGVIQSPRHLIKEKRETATLKCYPIPRHDTVYWYQQGPGQDPQFLISFYEKMQSDKGSIPDRFSAQQFSDYHSELNMSSLELGDSALYFCASSYIGTGSVEQYFGPGTRLTVT.

Notes on this clonotype: A read error may explain this, as a much larger clone is one base away. This CDR3 is CASSLVLADYQYF. CDR3 DNA: TGTGCCAGCAGTTTAGTACTAGCGGACTATCAGTACTTC. The V and J genes are TRBV27 and TRBJ2-7; 8 bases align to TRBD2. Trimming removed 2 bases from V and 10 bases from J; junction bases left unmatched: 7. This CDR3 region has 13 residues. Germline CDR1 reads MNHEY; CDR2 reads SMNVEV (reference sequence).

The CDR3 spells CASNMGIGQPQHF. CDR3 DNA: TGTGCCAGTAATATGGGAATCGGTCAGCCCCAGCATTTT. The rearrangement uses TRBV19 and TRBJ1-5, with D unresolved. This CDR3 has 13 amino acids. Looked up from germline, CDR1 is LNHDA and CDR2 is SQIVND (reference sequence). V shed 7 bases and J shed 6 bases, with 13 bases lying between them.

This clonotype was counted at least ten times. The chain employs TRBV12-3 or TRBV12-4 and TRBJ2-7, with D uncertain. V gave up 6 bases and J gave up 3 bases, with 6 bases separating them. CDR3 length: 11 residues. CDR3 in amino acids: CASSQDYEQYF. In DNA, the CDR3 is TGTGCCAGCAGCCAGGACTACGAGCAGTACTTC.

This clonotype was observed at least ten times. The chain joins TRBV7-2 to TRBJ2-3, with a tentative D call TRBD2 (5 bases). CDR1 and CDR2 from the germline V gene are SGHTA and FQGNSA. The CDR3 sequence is 12 residues long. Deletions cut 3 bases from V and 8 bases from J, with 9 bases between. The CDR3 protein is CASSFGVGTQYF. The CDR3, as DNA: TGTGCCAGCAGCTTCGGGGTGGGTACGCAGTATTTT.